This TCR beta chain is from a study of chemoradiotherapy in HPV16-positive cancers. The method was immunoSEQ multiplex PCR; TCRdb's version includes in-frame clones alone and lacks a portion of them. The sample lists roughly 9,300 clones; more than 60% were seen once. This clonotype was obtained from a human donor with HPV-associated anogenital cancer. The specimen was collected from a patient who underwent chemoradiotherapy.

CDR3 loop: CASSYRQGMNTEAFF. In nucleotides, the CDR3 is TGTGCCAGCAGCTACAGACAGGGGATGAACACTGAAGCTTTCTTT. This rearrangement joins TRBV7-2 to TRBJ1-1; TRBD1 aligns across 8 bases. The V and J ends lost 4 bases and 0 bases, in that order; junction bases with no gene match: 4. There are 15 residues in the CDR3. Germline V gene sequence: CDR1 SGHTA, CDR2 FQGNSA.